This T cell receptor beta chain was retrieved from a study of neurological immune-mediated disorders. TCRdb used MiXCR to reprocess the 5' RACE reads, holding one entry per CDR3 protein. The table includes around 58,000 distinct CDR3 sequences, about 3.4% detected once. The unsorted libraries originated from 2 million PBMCs kept at -80 C. This clonotype was seen many times. The antigen is undetermined. General study points: No CDR3 amino acid sequences were shared by expanded clones across subjects, suggesting private repertoires in all groups.

Trimming shortened V by 1 base and J by 1 base, and 11 bases separated the two germline ends. The CDR3 covers 16 residues. The germline V gene has CDR1 MGHRA and CDR2 YSYEKL. This TCR was recovered from a woman aged 60-70 years with multiple sclerosis. V is TRBV4-1 and J is TRBJ1-5, with TRBD1 as a possible D gene (5 bases). The source material was PBMCs. CDR3 sequence: CASSQVWDLSNQPQHF. CDR3 in DNA: TGCGCCAGCAGCCAAGTCTGGGACTTGAGCAATCAGCCCCAGCATTTT.